This T cell receptor beta chain was identified in a study of blood T cell repertoires in COVID-19. Study-level information: From the United States, Italy and Spain came samples of acute and convalescent COVID-19. The cDNA or gDNA used as material had been derived from T cells, B-cell-depleted T cells, or PBMCs.

In the authors' workflow: Quantification of nucleated cells was approximated via reference gene primer amplification. The assay was immunoSEQ multiplex PCR, and TCRdb's table has in-frame clones only and misses some. V and J calls and clone size are copied from that table; D and trimming were computed from the DNA. The sample yields about 260,000 clones, around 83% seen once. The sequence was obtained from a middle-aged woman who had recovered from COVID-19. Sequencing input: peripheral blood.

The CDR3 coding sequence is TGCAGTGCTAGTTCCCGACAGGGTAGCAATCAGCCCCAGCATTTT. Protein sequence: CSASSRQGSNQPQHF. The V call is TRBV20-1, the J call TRBJ1-5; 7 nucleotides align to TRBD1. J was trimmed by 0 bases and V by 3 bases; bases with no gene match: 5. Per germline, CDR1 DFQATT and CDR2 SNEGSKA (reference sequence). This CDR3 comprises 15 residues.